The T cell receptor beta chain described here comes from a study of response to subunit inactivated influenza vaccine. Study findings and constraints: A suggestion made by the authors is that each seasonal influenza vaccination recruits few new T cells.

Details on this clonotype: The antigen is not known.

TCRdb reanalysed the RT-PCR reads using MiXCR and keeps one entry per CDR3 protein. The sample shows a few hundred thousand distinct CDR3 sequences, 20% to 25% of them seen only once. V was cut by 4 bases and J by 5 bases, with 13 bases left in between. The CDR3 loop spans 14 amino acids. Looked up from germline, CDR1 is LGHNA and CDR2 is YSLEER. The TCR originated in a man aged 50 to 75 who received an inactivated influenza vaccine. Sequenced here: PBMCs from blood, sampled about 20 months after vaccination. This chain links TRBV4-3 with TRBJ2-3; D might be TRBD1 (6 bases). The CDR3 protein is CASSLDRSVDTQYF. The CDR3 DNA is TGCGCCAGCAGCCTGGACAGAAGCGTAGATACGCAGTATTTT.